A single sample is the source of the 14 T cell receptor beta chains below, sequenced in a study of blood T cell repertoires in COVID-19. Generated by immunoSEQ multiplex PCR, the TCRdb table keeps only in-frame clones and is missing some. The data contain fewer than 60,000 clones, nearly 80% of them singletons. The sequenced material came from peripheral blood. Every receptor here comes from a human donor in a cohort sampled during active COVID-19.

This clone was found a few times. This rearrangement joins TRBV5-4 to TRBJ2-3, with TRBD2 matching over 8 bases. Germline trimming cut 2 bases from V and 5 bases from J; bases unmatched to any gene: 7. Germline lookup yields CDR1 SGHNT and CDR2 YYREEE (reference sequence). This CDR3 comprises 15 residues. CDR3 coding DNA: TGTGCCAGCAGCTTCGGCGGGGGGTTCATAGATACGCAGTATTTT. This translates into CASSFGGGFIDTQYF.

This rearrangement joins TRBV7-2 to TRBJ1-2; 8 nucleotides line up with TRBD1. This CDR3 is 15 amino acids long. Germline lookup yields CDR1 SGHTA and CDR2 FQGNSA. V shed 5 bases, J shed 7 bases, and the junction held 12 bases outside the gene matches. For the CDR3, the DNA is TGTGCCAGCAGCCCCACCGGACAGGGACTCGGTGGCTACACCTTC. This translates into CASSPTGQGLGGYTF.

This chain uses TRBV18 with TRBJ2-1, with D unclear. This CDR3 is 13 amino acids long. Germline CDR1 is KGHSH and CDR2 is LQKENI. V shed 6 bases and J shed 2 bases, with 8 bases lying between them. This CDR3 is CASSQATYNEQFF. The DNA for the CDR3 is TGTGCCAGCTCTCAAGCCACCTACAATGAGCAGTTCTTC.

V and J are TRBV20-1 and TRBJ1-5; D is unresolved. This CDR3 is 13 amino acids long. Trimming took off 4 bases at V and 8 bases at J, with 15 bases between the two ends. The germline CDR1 and CDR2 sequences are DFQATT and SNEGSKA (reference sequence). The CDR3 spells CSATDSFEEPQHF. The CDR3 nucleotides read TGCAGTGCTACTGACTCCTTCGAGGAGCCCCAGCATTTT.

The gene calls are TRBV27 and TRBJ1-3; D remains ambiguous. The CDR3 sequence is 13 residues long. Germline CDR1 reads MNHEY; CDR2 reads SMNVEV (reference sequence). Trimming removed 6 bases from V and 0 bases from J, with 6 bases in between. CDR3 in amino acids: CASRQYSGNTIYF. The DNA of the CDR3 is TGTGCCAGCAGACAGTACTCTGGAAACACCATATATTTT.

The chain recombines TRBV7-2 with TRBJ2-5; 8 nucleotides agree with TRBD2. Germline lookup yields CDR1 SGHTA and CDR2 FQGNSA. The CDR3 contains 16 residues. Trimming cost V 1 base and J 1 base; bases outside gene matches: 5. This chain's CDR3 is CASSLGPAGVQETQYF. Written as DNA, the CDR3 is TGTGCCAGCAGCTTAGGCCCAGCGGGGGTCCAAGAGACCCAGTACTTC. Supplemented by reference TRBV7-2 and TRBJ2-5, the full variable domain reads GAGVSQSPSNKVTEKGKDVELRCDPISGHTALYWYRQSLGQGLEFLIYFQGNSAPDKSGLPSDRFSAERTGGSVSTLTIQRTQQEDSAVYLCASSLGPAGVQETQYFGPGTRLLVL.

This clone occurred a few times. CDR3 bases: TGTGCCAGCAGCCCCCGCGCGCTATACAATGAGCAGTTCTTC. Its protein is CASSPRALYNEQFF. The chain joins TRBV7-2 to TRBJ2-1; D is ambiguous. The CDR3 consists of 14 residues. Germline CDR1 and CDR2: SGHTA and FQGNSA. V shed 5 bases and J shed 4 bases, with 12 bases lying between them.

The V call is TRBV3-1 (or the pseudogene TRBV3-2), the J call TRBJ1-5; 9 positions agree with TRBD1. With V trimmed by 1 base and J by 7 bases, 5 bases remained unmatched. The CDR3 loop spans 15 amino acids. Germline CDR1 and CDR2: LGHDT and YNNKEL (reference sequence). In DNA, the CDR3 is TGTGCCAGCAGCCAAGGGGGACAGGGCAGACAGCCCCAGCATTTT. This sequence encodes CASSQGGQGRQPQHF.

Only a few counts were recorded for this clone. The CDR3 sequence is CASSSLGSVNQPQHF. CDR3 coding DNA: TGTGCCAGCAGCTCACTTGGCAGCGTCAATCAGCCCCAGCATTTT. The J gene is TRBJ1-5, the V gene TRBV16; D remains unclear. The germline V gene has CDR1 KGHSY and CDR2 FQNENV. Deletions cut 5 bases from V and 3 bases from J, with 14 bases between. CDR3 length: 15 amino acids.

The chain uses TRBV12-3 or TRBV12-4 and TRBJ2-1, with 9 bases fitting TRBD1. This CDR3 has 13 residues. J lost 7 bases, V lost 8 bases, and 6 bases had no gene match. CDR3 loop: CASSGQGKNEQFF. The CDR3 DNA is TGTGCCAGCTCGGGACAGGGAAAAAATGAGCAGTTCTTC.

For the CDR3, the DNA is TGTGCCTGGACCCAGAGGAATTCACCCCTCCACTTT. It yields the protein CAWTQRNSPLHF. The rearrangement uses TRBV30 and TRBJ1-6; D not resolved. The CDR3 has 12 residues. Germline CDR1 and CDR2: GTSNPN and SVGIG (reference sequence). V was cut by 4 bases and J by 7 bases, with 8 bases left in between.

The gene calls are TRBV28 and TRBJ1-5; weak D call: TRBD1 (5 bases). V lost 0 bases and J 7 bases, leaving 10 bases between the germline ends. The CDR3 has 14 amino acids. Germline CDR1 is MDHEN and CDR2 is SYDVKM. CDR3 DNA sequence: TGTGCCAGCAGTTTATGGGGGCGGCGGCAGCCCCAGCATTTT. This gives the protein CASSLWGRRQPQHF. Variable domain in full (rest from reference TRBV28 and TRBJ1-5): DVKVTQSSRYLVKRTGEKVFLECVQDMDHENMFWYRQDPGLGLRLIYFSYDVKMKEKGDIPEGYSVSREKKERFSLILESASTNQTSMYLCASSLWGRRQPQHFGDGTRLSIL.

The rearrangement links TRBV3-1 (or the pseudogene TRBV3-2) to TRBJ2-2, with D possibly TRBD2 on 5 matching bases. V shed 5 bases and J shed 7 bases, with 8 bases lying between them. CDR1 LGHDT and CDR2 YNNKEL come from the germline V gene (reference sequence). This CDR3 has 12 amino acids. CDR3 sequence: CASSVRGGELFF. For the CDR3, the DNA is TGTGCCAGCAGCGTACGGGGCGGGGAGCTGTTTTTT.

The CDR3 spells CASSFFREFGTSVSSPSYNEQFF. CDR3 bases: TGTGCCAGCAGTTTCTTTCGTGAGTTTGGGACTAGCGTGTCCTCCCCCTCCTACAATGAGCAGTTCTTC. This sequence joins TRBV28 and TRBJ2-1, with 10 bases fitting TRBD2. Germline trimming cut 3 bases from V and 0 bases from J; bases unmatched to any gene: 23. This CDR3 is built from 23 residues. CDR1 is MDHEN, CDR2 SYDVKM, per germline.